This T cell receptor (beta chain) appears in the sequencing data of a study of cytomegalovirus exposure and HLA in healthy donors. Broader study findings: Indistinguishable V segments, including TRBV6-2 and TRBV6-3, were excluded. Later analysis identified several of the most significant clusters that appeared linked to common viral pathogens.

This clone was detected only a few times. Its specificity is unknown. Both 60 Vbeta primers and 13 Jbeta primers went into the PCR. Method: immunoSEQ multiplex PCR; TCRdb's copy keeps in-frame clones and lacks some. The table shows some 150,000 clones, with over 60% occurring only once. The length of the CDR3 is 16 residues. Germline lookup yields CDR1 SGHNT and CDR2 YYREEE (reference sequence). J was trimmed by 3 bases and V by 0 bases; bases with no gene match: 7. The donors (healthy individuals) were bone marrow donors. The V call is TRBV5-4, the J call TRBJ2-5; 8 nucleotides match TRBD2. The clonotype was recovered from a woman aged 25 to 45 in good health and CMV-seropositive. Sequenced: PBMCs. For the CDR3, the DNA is TGTGCCAGCAGCTTGGATCGAGCGGGGGCCAAAGAGACCCAGTACTTC. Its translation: CASSLDRAGAKETQYF.